This T cell receptor beta chain was sequenced in a study of T cell repertoires in cytomegalovirus infection. About the study: Public TCR beta signatures marked donors with CMV infection and the matching HLA. Regarding the study as a whole: Ex vivo, HLA-C-restricted CMV-specific TCR beta clonotypes prevailed over the rest of the response.

This CDR3 region has 13 residues. V lost 3 bases, J lost 8 bases, and 14 bases lay in between. The germline V gene encodes CDR1 SGHDT and CDR2 YYEEEE. TCRdb called the reads again in MiXCR, with one record for every CDR3 protein. Among around 69,000 distinct CDR3 sequences listed, 20% were seen once. Concerning this clonotype itself: As yet, its antigen is unknown.

This chain links TRBV5-6 with TRBJ1-2; the D is unclear. This receptor was identified in a human donor in good health (CMV status not recorded). Some clones in this sample may be carry-over from other donors' samples. This sample comprised CD8+ T cells from cultured PBMCs, obtained from culture after CMV antigen stimulation. The CDR3 loop is CASSSRGRRGYTF. The CDR3 DNA follows: TGTGCCAGCAGCTCCAGAGGTAGGAGGGGCTACACCTTC.